Below, 5 T cell receptor beta chains from the same sample are listed, as sequenced in a study of T cell responses to AZD1222 COVID-19 vaccine. Profiling relied on immunoSEQ multiplex PCR, and the TCRdb table lists in-frame clones only, not all of them. The data hold roughly 98,000 clones, with roughly 84% observed a single time. Sample: peripheral blood, taken 28 days after the second AZD1222 dose. Every receptor here comes from an adult who received the AZD1222 COVID-19 vaccine.

The CDR3 coding sequence is TGCAGCGTAAGTCCCGAGCCGGGACTCTGGAACACCGGGGAGCTGTTTTTT. It encodes CSVSPEPGLWNTGELFF. The chain couples TRBV29-1 to TRBJ2-2; perhaps TRBD2 as D (6 bases). CDR3 size: 17 residues. CDR1 is SQVTM, CDR2 ANQGSEA, per germline. V lost 6 bases and J 1 base, leaving 21 bases between the germline ends.

The J gene is TRBJ2-3, the V gene TRBV4-3; weak D call: TRBD2 (5 bases). V was clipped by 3 bases and J by 0 bases, with 16 bases between them. The CDR3 runs to 17 residues. Germline CDR1 is LGHNA and CDR2 is YSLEER. Written as DNA, the CDR3 is TGCGCCAGCAGCCATGATAGCGCGGGCGGTAGCACAGATACGCAGTATTTT. As protein: CASSHDSAGGSTDTQYF.

This clone was observed once. J is TRBJ1-1 and V is TRBV5-1, with 10 bases fitting TRBD1. The junction had 7 bases not matched to a gene; V was cut back by 3 bases and J by 2 bases. Germline V gene sequence: CDR1 SGHRS, CDR2 YFSETQ. The CDR3 sequence is 16 residues long. The DNA of the CDR3 is TGCGCCAGCAGCTATTCCGGGACAGGGGTAAACACTGAAGCTTTCTTT. This encodes CASSYSGTGVNTEAFF.

The chain links TRBV9 to TRBJ1-2; D call uncertain. Germline V lookup: CDR1 SGDLS, CDR2 YYNGEE. The CDR3 totals 15 residues. V shed 4 bases and J shed 5 bases, with 18 bases lying between them. The CDR3 is CASSRGNSGRYGYTF. The DNA of the CDR3 is TGTGCCAGCAGCCGCGGGAACAGTGGGAGATATGGCTACACCTTC.

The genes are TRBV6-5 and TRBJ1-5, with D perhaps matching TRBD1 (6 bases). Germline assignment: CDR1 MNHEY and CDR2 SVGAGI. V was pared by 11 bases and J by 5 bases, with 16 bases between. This CDR3 is 13 amino acids long. This CDR3 reads CAGGQTIDQPQHF. CDR3 bases: TGTGCCGGAGGACAGACGATTGATCAGCCCCAGCATTTT.